This T cell receptor (beta chain) was found in a study of T cell responses to AZD1222 COVID-19 vaccine. With regard to this clone: Its matching antigen is unknown.

Produced via immunoSEQ multiplex PCR; TCRdb's table is partial and in-frame only. The sample holds about 140,000 clones, approximately 85% seen once. Overall study findings and caveats: None of the repertoires were sampled until the peak T cell response had passed. Only a handful of individuals given AZD1222 were seropositive at baseline.

Sequenced material: peripheral blood, taken 28 days after the second dose of the MenACWY control vaccine. The sequence derives from an adult who received the MenACWY meningococcal vaccine as a control.

DNA for the CDR3: TGTGCCAGCGGGTCCACTAGCGGGGGCGAGCAGTACTTC. It specifies CASGSTSGGEQYF. The rearrangement joins TRBV9 to TRBJ2-7; 11 bases line up with TRBD2. The CDR3 is 13 amino acids. Germline V gene data show CDR1 as SGDLS and CDR2 as YYNGEE. Trimming took 7 bases from V and 6 from J; bases not matched to a gene: 6.